This T cell receptor (beta chain) is from a study of cytomegalovirus exposure and HLA in healthy donors. Study conclusions and caveats: TCR beta sequences numbering 16,951 were associated with HLA alleles at 0.05 false discovery rate in a later analysis.

The PCR ran on 60 Vbeta and 13 Jbeta primers. Profiled with immunoSEQ multiplex PCR; TCRdb holds only in-frame clones, not every one. Altogether 130,000 or so clones are present, roughly 82% being singletons, with the ten largest covering about 3.4%. Germline V gives CDR1 SGHNT, CDR2 YYREEE (reference sequence). The V end lost 4 bases, the J end lost 7 bases, and 23 bases lay between the germline ends. The CDR3 spans 16 residues. A remark on this clone: Its antigen is undetermined.

The V and J genes are TRBV5-4 and TRBJ1-1, with a weak D call TRBD1 (5 bases). The sequence derives from a man aged 18 to 30 in good health and CMV-seropositive. The sequencing input was PBMCs. The CDR3, as DNA: TGTGCCAGCAGCCGAGCGGGGGTAAAGGCCCTTGATGAAGCTTTCTTT. Its protein product is CASSRAGVKALDEAFF.